This T cell receptor (beta chain) was observed in a study of blood T cell repertoires in COVID-19. Study summary: The United States, Italy and Spain were the sources of the acute and convalescent COVID-19 samples. Sources were T cells, B-cell-depleted T cells, or PBMCs; the material itself was cDNA or gDNA.

CDR3 length: 13 residues. Germline V gene data show CDR1 as SGHRS and CDR2 as YFSETQ. With 0 bases clipped from V and 8 bases from J, the junction kept 4 bases outside the gene matches. How the authors handled the data: Counts of nucleated cells, estimated from reference gene primer amplification, were obtained. Measured with immunoSEQ multiplex PCR; TCRdb has only the in-frame clones, and not every one. The V and J calls and clone size were taken over from that table, and D and trimming were inferred from the DNA. The sample consists of approximately 40,000 clones, 75% to 95% of them appearing once.

Sequenced: peripheral blood. V gene TRBV5-1 combines with J gene TRBJ1-1; 7 nucleotides agree with TRBD1. This clonotype originated in an elderly woman with acute or convalescent COVID-19. Written as DNA, the CDR3 is TGCGCCAGCAGCTTGGTAGGGGACAGCGAAGCTTTCTTT. Amino acid sequence: CASSLVGDSEAFF.